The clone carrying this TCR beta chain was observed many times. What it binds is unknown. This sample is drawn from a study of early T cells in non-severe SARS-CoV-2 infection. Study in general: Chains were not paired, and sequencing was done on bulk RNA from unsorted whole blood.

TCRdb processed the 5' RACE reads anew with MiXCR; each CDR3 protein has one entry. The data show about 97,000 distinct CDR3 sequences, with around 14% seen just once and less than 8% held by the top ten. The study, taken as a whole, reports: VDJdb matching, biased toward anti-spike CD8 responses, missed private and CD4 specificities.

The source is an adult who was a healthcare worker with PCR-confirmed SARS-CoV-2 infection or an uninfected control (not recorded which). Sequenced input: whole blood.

As DNA, the CDR3 is TGTGCCAGCAGCCCTCAGGGAGGGAAGTATGGCTACACCTTC. Its protein product is CASSPQGGKYGYTF. The chain combines TRBV6-5 with TRBJ1-2; weak D call: TRBD1 (5 bases). Germline V gene sequence: CDR1 MNHEY, CDR2 SVGAGI. V was shortened by 6 bases and J by 5 bases, with 16 bases between the two germline ends. The CDR3 totals 14 residues.